This note documents a single T cell receptor (beta chain) sequence. CDR3 length: 13 amino acids. Germline assignment: CDR1 SQVTM and CDR2 ANQGSEA. V lost 6 bases, J lost 0 bases, and 11 bases lay in between. This sample stems from a study of blood T cell repertoires in COVID-19. In the authors' workflow: Reference gene primer amplification gave estimated nucleated cell counts. Generated by immunoSEQ multiplex PCR, the TCRdb table keeps only in-frame clones and is missing some. The DNA was the basis for D and trimming; V, J and clone size are from that table. The sample shows 100,000 or so clones, about 82% of them seen only once.

The chain is built from TRBV29-1 and TRBJ1-1; D is perhaps TRBD1 (5 bases). The sample consisted of peripheral blood. The receptor's source is a man in his fifties or sixties with active or convalescent COVID-19. CDR3 residues: CSVLGLLNTEAFF. The DNA of the CDR3 is TGCAGCGTACTGGGACTTTTGAACACTGAAGCTTTCTTT.